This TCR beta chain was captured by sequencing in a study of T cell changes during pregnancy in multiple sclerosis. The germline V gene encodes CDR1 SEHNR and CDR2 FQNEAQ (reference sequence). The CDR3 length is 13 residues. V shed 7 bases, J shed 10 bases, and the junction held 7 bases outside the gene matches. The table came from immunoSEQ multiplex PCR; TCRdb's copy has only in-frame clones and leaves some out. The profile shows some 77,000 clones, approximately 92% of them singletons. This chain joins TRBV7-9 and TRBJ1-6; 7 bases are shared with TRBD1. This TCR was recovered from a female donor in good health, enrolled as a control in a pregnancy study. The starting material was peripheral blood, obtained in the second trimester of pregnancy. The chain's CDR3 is CASTQTGDSPLHF. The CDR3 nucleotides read TGTGCCAGCACCCAAACAGGGGACTCACCCCTCCACTTT.